The 29 T cell receptor beta chains given below trace back to one sample, sequenced in a study of T-cell memory formation after mild COVID-19. TCRdb fed the 5' RACE reads into MiXCR, producing one record per CDR3 protein. This table holds about 320,000 distinct CDR3 sequences, 13% to 15% found once. Sequenced sample: PBMCs or a T cell subset sorted from them (not recorded which). Every receptor here comes from a man aged 18-30 years who had mild COVID-19 (a few samples of this study predate the infection). Cell type and time point are not known.

This sequence joins TRBV9 and TRBJ2-3; the match to TRBD2 covers 13 bases. V shed 3 bases and J 0 bases; nucleotides not matched to a gene: 4. CDR3 length: 17 amino acids. Per the germline V gene, CDR1 is SGDLS and CDR2 is YYNGEE. This CDR3 reads CASSGLAGGASTDTQYF. The CDR3 DNA follows: TGTGCCAGCAGCGGACTAGCGGGGGGAGCTAGCACAGATACGCAGTATTTT.

This clonotype was counted ten times or more. The chain combines TRBV4-1 with TRBJ2-1; no reliable D call. V shed 1 base and J shed 3 bases, with 4 bases lying between them. The CDR3 runs to 13 residues. The germline gives CDR1 MGHRA, CDR2 YSYEKL. The CDR3 region has the DNA TGCGCCAGCAGCCAAGGGGGCTACAATGAGCAGTTCTTC. Protein product: CASSQGGYNEQFF.

In this sample, this clonotype turned up many times. The DNA for the CDR3 is TGCGCCAGCAGCCCCACCGTACGGCCCGAGCAGTACTTC. This translates into CASSPTVRPEQYF. The chain is built from TRBV4-1 and TRBJ2-7, with D unresolved. The CDR3 consists of 13 residues. Germline CDR1 reads MGHRA; CDR2 reads YSYEKL. V lost 4 bases and J 6 bases, leaving 13 bases between the germline ends.

This clonotype showed up many times. The rearrangement joins TRBV6-5 to TRBJ1-2; D might be TRBD1 (6 bases). There are 16 residues in the CDR3. Trimming took off 0 bases at V and 7 bases at J, with 18 bases between the two ends. The V gene's germline CDR1 is MNHEY and CDR2 SVGAGI. The CDR3 region is CASSYSYPGDLLGYTF. CDR3 bases: TGTGCCAGCAGTTACTCGTACCCAGGGGACCTTCTTGGCTACACCTTC.

This clonotype came up a few times. This chain uses TRBV20-1 with TRBJ2-3, with 9 bases aligning to TRBD2. This CDR3 comprises 14 residues. Trimming at V came to 7 bases and at J to 4 bases, leaving 9 bases not matched to a gene. Germline assignment: CDR1 DFQATT and CDR2 SNEGSKA (reference sequence). The CDR3 region has the DNA TGCAGTGTCGAGGGCGGGGGGGCGGCAGATACGCAGTATTTT. This translates into CSVEGGGAADTQYF.

This clonotype was detected only a few times. The rearrangement joins TRBV6-2 or TRBV6-3 to TRBJ1-1, with D possibly TRBD1 on 6 matching bases. Germline CDR1 reads MNHEY; CDR2 reads SVGEGT. V was trimmed by 2 bases and J by 5 bases, leaving 12 bases between them. The CDR3 totals 14 residues. The CDR3 DNA reads TGTGCCAGCAGTTACGGGGGGGCGCGGACTGAAGCTTTCTTT. This codes for CASSYGGARTEAFF.

The chain carries TRBV20-1 and TRBJ1-1; D possibly corresponds to TRBD1 (6 bases). The CDR3 totals 12 residues. Germline CDR1 DFQATT, CDR2 SNEGSKA (reference sequence). V gave up 3 bases and J gave up 5 bases, with 10 bases separating them. The CDR3 is CSASAGETEAFF. The CDR3 nucleotides are TGCAGTGCTAGCGCAGGGGAGACTGAAGCTTTCTTT.

The chain carries TRBV24-1 and TRBJ2-2, with no clear D. The CDR3 extends over 13 amino acids. Per germline, CDR1 KGHDR and CDR2 SFDVKD. Trimming cost V 9 bases and J 3 bases, with 10 bases left between them. The CDR3 DNA follows: TGTGCCACCTGCAACGGTTACACCGGGGAGCTGTTTTTT. Amino acid sequence: CATCNGYTGELFF.

The rearrangement joins TRBV7-2 to TRBJ2-2, with 11 bases lining up with TRBD1. Germline CDR1 is SGHTA and CDR2 is FQGNSA. Trimming at V came to 6 bases and at J to 3 bases, leaving 9 bases not matched to a gene. CDR3 size: 17 residues. CDR3 coding DNA: TGTGCCAGCAGATTCCCTCCGGGACAGGGGGACACCGGGGAGCTGTTTTTT. It specifies CASRFPPGQGDTGELFF.

Only a few counts were recorded for this clonotype. The DNA for the CDR3 is TGTGCCGGCGGCATCCATCGGGACGCCCTAGCGCAGTATTTT. It codes for CAGGIHRDALAQYF. V and J are TRBV19 and TRBJ2-3; D may correspond to TRBD1 or TRBD2 (5 bases each). Per germline, CDR1 LNHDA and CDR2 SQIVND (reference sequence). V was pared by 11 bases and J by 10 bases, with 25 bases between. The CDR3 has 14 residues.

This clonotype was recorded at least ten times. This chain joins TRBV15 and TRBJ2-7, with a tentative D call TRBD1 (5 bases). V lost 6 bases, J lost 9 bases, and 18 bases lay in between. Germline assignment: CDR1 LNHNV and CDR2 YYDKDF (reference sequence). There are 13 residues in the CDR3. DNA of the CDR3: TGTGCCACCAGTACAGGTTTTGGTTTCGGGCAGTACGTC. It codes for CATSTGFGFGQYV.

The V gene is TRBV12-3 or TRBV12-4, the J gene TRBJ1-6, with a weak D call TRBD1 (5 bases). V lost 2 bases, J lost 9 bases, and 11 bases lay in between. The CDR3 contains 14 residues. The CDR3 loop reads CASSLTGGGSPLHF. For the CDR3, the DNA is TGTGCCAGCAGTTTAACGGGGGGGGGTTCACCCCTCCACTTT.

This clonotype has a handful of counts. CDR3 nucleotides: TGCAGTGCTTTTAGCGGGGGGGGAGAGACCCAGTACTTC. Translating gives CSAFSGGGETQYF. The J gene is TRBJ2-5, the V gene TRBV20-1; 11 positions match TRBD2. This CDR3 is built from 13 residues. The germline CDR1 and CDR2 sequences are DFQATT and SNEGSKA (reference sequence). The V segment lost 5 bases and the J segment 4 bases; nucleotides outside the gene matches: 3.

The sample holds many counts of this clonotype. The chain recombines TRBV18 with TRBJ1-1; 8 nucleotides line up with TRBD1. Trimming removed 8 bases from V and 2 bases from J; junction bases left unmatched: 7. This CDR3 has 14 amino acids. CDR1 is KGHSH, CDR2 LQKENI, per germline. CDR3 region: CASSPTGGNTEAFF. Written as DNA, the CDR3 is TGTGCCAGCAGCCCTACAGGGGGAAACACTGAAGCTTTCTTT. Variable domain in full (rest from reference TRBV18 and TRBJ1-1): NAGVMQNPRHLVRRRGQEARLRCSPMKGHSHVYWYRQLPEEGLKFMVYLQKENIIDESGMPKERFSAEFPKEGPSILRIQQVVRGDSAAYFCASSPTGGNTEAFFGQGTRLTVV.

The chain links TRBV10-3 to TRBJ1-1; no clear D gene. CDR3 length equals 15 residues. Trimming shortened V by 9 bases and J by 1 base, and 18 bases separated the two germline ends. Germline CDR1 is ENHRY and CDR2 is SYGVKD. The DNA for the CDR3 is TGTGCCATTCAGTCGGCGGGGTCACCGAACACTGAAGCTTTCTTT. Translating gives CAIQSAGSPNTEAFF.

The rearrangement links TRBV9 to TRBJ2-7, with D perhaps assigned TRBD1 or TRBD2 (6 bases each). CDR1 and CDR2 (germline): SGDLS, YYNGEE. The CDR3 has 14 amino acids. V was pared by 4 bases and J by 0 bases, with 11 bases between. The CDR3 DNA reads as TGTGCCAGCAGCCTGAGGGGGGACTCCTACGAGCAGTACTTC. Translated, it gives CASSLRGDSYEQYF.

The chain uses TRBV18 and TRBJ2-2; the D gene is possibly TRBD2 (6 bases). Germline V lookup: CDR1 KGHSH, CDR2 LQKENI. V was trimmed by 2 bases and J by 3 bases, leaving 16 bases between them. The CDR3 consists of 17 residues. DNA of the CDR3: TGTGCCAGCTCACCAAAGCTAGGAGGAGGGGACACCGGGGAGCTGTTTTTT. Protein sequence: CASSPKLGGGDTGELFF. Drawing the rest from reference TRBV18 and TRBJ2-2, the complete variable domain is NAGVMQNPRHLVRRRGQEARLRCSPMKGHSHVYWYRQLPEEGLKFMVYLQKENIIDESGMPKERFSAEFPKEGPSILRIQQVVRGDSAAYFCASSPKLGGGDTGELFFGEGSRLTVL.

This clonotype was found a few times. The genes are TRBV12-3 or TRBV12-4 and TRBJ1-6; 7 bases are a match to TRBD1. This CDR3 has 12 residues. Trimming took 6 bases from V and 11 from J; bases not matched to a gene: 4. This chain's CDR3 is CASSRQGAPLHF. CDR3 nucleotide sequence: TGTGCCAGCAGCCGACAGGGAGCACCCCTCCACTTT.

This clonotype was counted a few times. V usage is TRBV24-1 and J usage is TRBJ2-1, with 8 bases aligning to TRBD1. The CDR3 length is 13 residues. The V gene's germline CDR1 is KGHDR and CDR2 SFDVKD. V dropped 7 bases and J dropped 5; count of bases not matched to a gene: 3. The CDR3 loop is CATRGQGNNEQFF. The CDR3 region has the DNA TGTGCCACCAGAGGACAGGGCAACAATGAGCAGTTCTTC.

Only a few counts were recorded for this clonotype. The chain links TRBV7-9 to TRBJ1-4; no reliable D call. CDR3 length equals 14 residues. Per germline, CDR1 SEHNR and CDR2 FQNEAQ (reference sequence). V lost 0 bases, J lost 4 bases, and 6 bases lay in between. This chain's CDR3 is CASSLAGYNEKLFF. The CDR3 nucleotides are TGTGCCAGCAGCTTAGCAGGGTATAATGAAAAACTGTTTTTT. Together with reference TRBV7-9 and TRBJ1-4, the CDR3 gives the full variable domain: DTGVSQNPRHKITKRGQNVTFRCDPISEHNRLYWYRQTLGQGPEFLTYFQNEAQLEKSRLLSDRFSAERPKGSFSTLEIQRTEQGDSAMYLCASSLAGYNEKLFFGSGTQLSVL.

The chain uses TRBV5-1 and TRBJ2-7, with TRBD2 as a possible D gene (6 bases). The V end lost 4 bases, the J end lost 5 bases, and 22 bases lay between the germline ends. CDR1 and CDR2 from the germline V gene are SGHRS and YFSETQ. The CDR3 has 16 amino acids. CDR3 sequence reads: CASSPAGTPQRNEQYF. CDR3 DNA: TGCGCCAGCAGCCCTGCCGGGACTCCTCAAAGGAACGAGCAGTACTTC.

The chain is built from TRBV20-1 and TRBJ2-3; D remains ambiguous. The CDR3 length is 12 residues. Trimming stripped 6 bases from V and 4 bases from J, with 11 bases between. Germline V CDR1 and CDR2: DFQATT, SNEGSKA (reference sequence). The CDR3: CSAPMVPDTQYF. The CDR3 nucleotides read TGCAGTGCCCCTATGGTTCCAGATACGCAGTATTTT.

This sequence joins TRBV2 and TRBJ2-2; D gene uncertain. The germline gives CDR1 SNHLY, CDR2 FYNNEI. This CDR3 has 13 amino acids. V was cut by 2 bases and J by 5 bases, with 6 bases left in between. CDR3 sequence: CASSERRTGELFF. In nucleotides, the CDR3 is TGTGCCAGCAGTGAACGCAGGACCGGGGAGCTGTTTTTT.

This sequence joins TRBV7-9 and TRBJ2-5, with TRBD2 as a possible D gene (7 bases). This CDR3 spans 13 amino acids. Germline CDR1 reads SEHNR; CDR2 reads FQNEAQ (reference sequence). V lost 5 bases and J 5 bases, leaving 12 bases between the germline ends. The CDR3: CASSGGASETQYF. DNA for the CDR3: TGTGCCAGCAGCGGGGGGGCGTCGGAGACCCAGTACTTC.

The chain has TRBV4-1 and TRBJ1-5; D possibly corresponds to TRBD1 (6 bases). CDR3 size: 15 residues. Germline V gene data show CDR1 as MGHRA and CDR2 as YSYEKL. V lost 0 bases to trimming and J lost 6 bases, with 12 bases between them. This chain's CDR3 is CASSQDGGAGQPQHF. The CDR3 DNA is TGCGCCAGCAGCCAAGATGGGGGGGCGGGTCAGCCCCAGCATTTT.

The chain uses TRBV5-4 and TRBJ1-1; 7 nucleotides align to TRBD1. Germline V gene data show CDR1 as SGHNT and CDR2 as YYREEE (reference sequence). The CDR3 is 14 residues long. Germline trimming cut 5 bases from V and 7 bases from J; bases unmatched to any gene: 11. CDR3 sequence: CASSFVQGTGEAFF. DNA of the CDR3: TGTGCCAGCAGTTTCGTACAGGGGACGGGTGAAGCTTTCTTT.

This clonotype turned up a few times. The V and J genes are TRBV7-9 and TRBJ1-2; TRBD1 is a possible D gene (5 bases). The CDR3 runs to 16 residues. Germline CDR1 and CDR2: SEHNR and FQNEAQ (reference sequence). Trimming left V 5 bases short and J 1 base short, with 17 bases between. CDR3 nucleotides: TGTGCCAGCAGCCTACACGAAGCGGGGCTTAACTATGGCTACACCTTC. Translated, it gives CASSLHEAGLNYGYTF.

This clonotype was seen a handful of times. As DNA, the CDR3 is TGTGCCAGCAGCTTAGAACATGGGTTTCAAGCTAACTATGGCTACACCTTC. Translated: CASSLEHGFQANYGYTF. This chain links TRBV7-9 with TRBJ1-2; no clear D gene. Trimming cost V 1 base and J 0 bases, with 15 bases left between them. CDR1 SEHNR and CDR2 FQNEAQ come from the germline V gene (reference sequence). The CDR3 has 17 amino acids.

The sample holds a few counts of this clonotype. V gene TRBV20-1 combines with J gene TRBJ2-7, with D perhaps matching TRBD1 (6 bases). Per the germline V gene, CDR1 is DFQATT and CDR2 is SNEGSKA (reference sequence). This CDR3 is built from 12 residues. V lost 0 bases to trimming and J lost 4 bases, with 7 bases between them. The CDR3 nucleotides read TGCAGTGCTAGAGATCAGGGGTACGAGCAGTACTTC. Amino acid sequence: CSARDQGYEQYF.